A single sample is the source of the 14 T cell receptor beta chains below, sequenced in a study of T cell responses to AZD1222 COVID-19 vaccine. Clones were sequenced by immunoSEQ multiplex PCR, and TCRdb holds only the in-frame ones, with some missing. The repertoire consists of 95,000 to 130,000 clones, with roughly nine tenths occurring once and the leading ten covering roughly 1.5%. The source material was peripheral blood, sampled 28 days after the second AZD1222 dose. These receptors all stem from an adult who received the AZD1222 COVID-19 vaccine.

This chain joins TRBV7-3 and TRBJ1-1; D call uncertain. CDR3 length: 13 residues. The V and J ends lost 1 base and 8 bases respectively, with 11 bases between them. Per germline, CDR1 SGHTA and CDR2 FQGTGA. The CDR3 reads CASSLRQTTEAFF. The CDR3 DNA follows: TGTGCCAGCAGCTTAAGGCAGACGACCGAAGCTTTCTTT.

The chain has TRBV7-9 and TRBJ1-1; unclear D gene. V was trimmed by 1 base and J by 7 bases, leaving 13 bases between them. CDR1 and CDR2 from the germline V gene are SEHNR and FQNEAQ (reference sequence). This CDR3 has 14 residues. The CDR3 region is CASSLVEDNYEAFF. CDR3 bases: TGTGCCAGCAGCTTAGTTGAGGATAACTATGAAGCTTTCTTT.

This rearrangement joins TRBV4-2 to TRBJ2-2; D unresolved. This CDR3 contains 15 residues. Deletions cut 1 base from V and 0 bases from J, with 6 bases between. CDR1 LGHNA and CDR2 YNFKEQ come from the germline V gene. The CDR3, as DNA: TGTGCCAGCAGCCAAGGACTTACGAACACCGGGGAGCTGTTTTTT. It codes for CASSQGLTNTGELFF.

This clone was found once. The chain is built from TRBV2 and TRBJ2-5, with D perhaps matching TRBD2 (5 bases). Germline CDR1 SNHLY, CDR2 FYNNEI. This CDR3 is built from 15 residues. Trimming took 0 bases from V and 0 from J, leaving 8 bases between them. The CDR3 region is CASSEAEAHQETQYF. The CDR3 DNA sequence: TGTGCCAGCAGTGAAGCGGAGGCTCACCAAGAGACCCAGTACTTC.

To note about this clone: At the DNA level, this CDR3 is encoded by other sequences in the same sample as well. The chain carries TRBV9 and TRBJ2-3; maybe TRBD1 (5 bases). Trimming left V 0 bases short and J 2 bases short, with 10 bases between. Germline loops: CDR1 SGDLS, CDR2 YYNGEE. The CDR3 is made up of 15 amino acids. CDR3 bases: TGTGCCAGCAGCGTAGGGGGCGGCACCACAGATACGCAGTATTTT. It translates to CASSVGGGTTDTQYF.

The chain uses TRBV9 and TRBJ1-3; D is ambiguous. The CDR3 totals 14 residues. Germline V gene lookup returns CDR1 SGDLS and CDR2 YYNGEE. V shed 4 bases and J shed 1 base, with 9 bases lying between them. The CDR3 DNA follows: TGTGCCAGCAGCAACCTGCTATCTGGAAACACCATATATTTT. Its translation is CASSNLLSGNTIYF.

The CDR3 bases are TGTGCCAGCAGTTTACCCGGGACTAATGAAAAACTGTTTTTT. It codes for CASSLPGTNEKLFF. The rearrangement links TRBV28 to TRBJ1-4; the D is unclear. Trimming stripped 2 bases from V and 2 bases from J, with 6 bases between. The CDR3 spans 14 residues. Germline values: CDR1 MDHEN, CDR2 SYDVKM.

This sequence joins TRBV10-3 and TRBJ1-3; no clear D gene. This CDR3 region has 15 residues. Germline V lookup: CDR1 ENHRY, CDR2 SYGVKD. Trimming cost V 6 bases and J 3 bases, with 15 bases left between them. The CDR3 sequence: CAIRDVGLIGNTIYF. CDR3 coding DNA: TGTGCCATCAGGGATGTTGGTCTTATTGGAAACACCATATATTTT.

V and J are TRBV27 and TRBJ1-5, with 7 bases aligning to TRBD1. Germline-derived CDR1 and CDR2 are MNHEY and SMNVEV (reference sequence). The CDR3 runs 14 residues. The junction had 6 bases not matched to a gene; V was cut back by 6 bases and J by 4 bases. This CDR3 reads CASRTGSPNQPQHF. The CDR3 DNA reads as TGTGCCAGCAGGACAGGGTCCCCAAATCAGCCCCAGCATTTT.

The J gene is TRBJ1-2, the V gene TRBV9; D is unclear. This CDR3 has 14 amino acids. V was shortened by 0 bases and J by 7 bases, with 13 bases between the two germline ends. CDR1 and CDR2 from the germline V gene are SGDLS and YYNGEE. In DNA, the CDR3 is TGTGCCAGCAGCGTAGGCGGGCCTTCCCCTGGCTACACCTTC. It encodes CASSVGGPSPGYTF.

J is TRBJ2-5 and V is TRBV4-2; TRBD2 agrees at 7 bases. With V trimmed by 1 base and J by 3 bases, 5 bases remained unmatched. The CDR3 spans 15 residues. Germline loops: CDR1 LGHNA, CDR2 YNFKEQ. CDR3 in DNA: TGTGCCAGCAGCCAAGGGGCTAGCGGTAAAGAGACCCAGTACTTC. Encoded protein: CASSQGASGKETQYF.

V is TRBV11-2 and J is TRBJ1-6; TRBD1 matches at 8 bases. CDR1 and CDR2 (germline): SGHAT, FQNNGV. Trimming took 5 bases from V and 10 from J; bases not matched to a gene: 19. The CDR3 consists of 18 residues. DNA for the CDR3: TGTGCCAGCAGCGAGAATGTTTCCAGGGGGCCCCTTGCCTCACCCCTCCACTTT. This translates into CASSENVSRGPLASPLHF.

V gene TRBV30 combines with J gene TRBJ2-2; D not certain. The CDR3 contains 11 residues. Germline loops: CDR1 GTSNPN, CDR2 SVGIG (reference sequence). Between the trimmed V and J ends, which lost 3 bases and 4 bases, there was a span of 3 bases. The CDR3 bases are TGTGCCTGGAGCGGCACCGGGGAGCTGTTTTTT. Protein: CAWSGTGELFF.

This clone has just one count. In DNA form, the CDR3 reads TGCGCCAGCAGCTTGTCCGATACGCAGTATTTT. As protein: CASSLSDTQYF. The V and J genes are TRBV5-1 and TRBJ2-3; D is uncertain. Per the germline V gene, CDR1 is SGHRS and CDR2 is YFSETQ. There are 11 residues in the CDR3. Trimming took off 1 base at V and 6 bases at J, with 3 bases between the two ends.